This passage covers 23 T cell receptor beta chains from one sample sequenced in a study of blood T cells in healthy people across ages. Primers used in a second PCR of roughly 6 to 11 cycles were a sample-barcoded 5' primer and a J-beta primer mix. One entry per CDR3 protein results from TCRdb running MiXCR on the 5' RACE reads. The sample shows about 760,000 distinct CDR3 sequences, roughly 25% of them seen only once. The same data also contributed to another study, on T cells of mothers and their children.

Sequencing used blood. These receptors all stem from a boy younger than 18 in good health.

This clonotype was seen only a few times. This sequence joins TRBV2 and TRBJ2-3; 7 positions agree with TRBD1. CDR3 length equals 15 residues. Germline V gives CDR1 SNHLY, CDR2 FYNNEI. Trimming took 3 bases from V and 0 from J; bases not matched to a gene: 3. The CDR3 loop is CASSEGQWSTDTQYF. The CDR3 DNA is TGTGCCAGCAGTGAGGGACAGTGGAGCACAGATACGCAGTATTTT.

This clonotype was counted a few times. The chain couples TRBV11-1 to TRBJ2-5, with 8 bases lining up with TRBD2. From germline, CDR1 is SGHAT and CDR2 FQDESV (reference sequence). The CDR3 runs to 16 residues. Trimming removed 4 bases from V and 5 bases from J; junction bases left unmatched: 12. This chain's CDR3 is CASSSLAGLLRETQYF. The CDR3 DNA reads as TGTGCCAGCAGCTCCCTAGCGGGCCTTCTGAGGGAGACCCAGTACTTC.

Many counts were recorded for this clonotype. The rearrangement joins TRBV7-9 to TRBJ2-5, with TRBD1 identical over 7 bases. The end of the DNA is better explained by TRBJ2-7, so the J call may be wrong. Germline CDR1 is SEHNR and CDR2 is FQNEAQ (reference sequence). The CDR3 consists of 12 residues. In nucleotides, the CDR3 is TGTGCCAGCAGCACTACAGGGGACGAGCAGTACTTC. It yields the protein CASSTTGDEQYF.

V is TRBV11-2 and J is TRBJ1-4, with a weak D call TRBD1 (6 bases). Between the trimmed V and J ends, which lost 1 base and 7 bases, there was a span of 16 bases. Germline V gives CDR1 SGHAT, CDR2 FQNNGV. CDR3 size: 16 residues. CDR3 coding DNA: TGTGCCAGCAGCTTAGTCGCTAGCAGGGGTTTTGAAAAACTGTTTTTT. Translating gives CASSLVASRGFEKLFF.

This clonotype was picked up many times. The V gene is TRBV6-5, the J gene TRBJ2-7, with 10 positions matching TRBD1. The CDR3 length is 14 residues. CDR1 and CDR2 from the germline V gene are MNHEY and SVGAGI. V was clipped by 3 bases and J by 5 bases; unmatched bases: 4. CDR3 sequence: CASSYRGQGNEQYF. The CDR3 region has the DNA TGTGCCAGCAGTTATCGGGGACAGGGGAACGAGCAGTACTTC.

The chain employs TRBV6-1 and TRBJ1-2, with TRBD1 matching over 8 bases. The germline CDR1 and CDR2 sequences are MNHNS and SASEGT. The CDR3 contains 13 residues. The ends lost 8 bases at V and 8 bases at J; junction bases unmatched: 10. In DNA form, the CDR3 reads TGTGCCAGCCGCCAACAGGGGGTCGAAGGCTACACCTTC. Protein sequence: CASRQQGVEGYTF.

The chain's CDR3 is CASRRQRSSGNTIYF. In DNA form, the CDR3 reads TGTGCCAGCAGACGACAGAGAAGCTCTGGAAACACCATATATTTT. The chain has TRBV6-5 and TRBJ1-3; D possibly corresponds to TRBD1 (5 bases). This CDR3 spans 15 amino acids. Trimming took off 6 bases at V and 0 bases at J, with 12 bases between the two ends. Per germline, CDR1 MNHEY and CDR2 SVGAGI.

The chain carries TRBV12-3 or TRBV12-4 and TRBJ2-5; TRBD1 or TRBD2 may be the D gene (5 bases each). The end of the DNA fits TRBJ2-7 better, so the J call may be wrong. There are 12 residues in the CDR3. In DNA, the CDR3 is TGTGCCAGCGGGGACGACTCCTACGAGCAGTACTTC. Encoded protein: CASGDDSYEQYF.

This clonotype was counted a few times. CDR3: CASSLQLALSSYNEQFF. The CDR3 nucleotides are TGTGCCAGCAGCCTACAACTAGCGCTTAGCTCCTACAATGAGCAGTTCTTC. The chain couples TRBV4-2 to TRBJ2-1; the match to TRBD2 covers 7 bases. The length of the CDR3 is 17 residues. V gave up 4 bases and J gave up 0 bases; unmatched junction bases: 9. CDR1 LGHNA and CDR2 YNFKEQ come from the germline V gene.

CDR3 sequence reads: CASSLASPTGANEKLFF. The CDR3 nucleotides are TGTGCCAGCAGCTTAGCCTCCCCGACAGGGGCTAATGAAAAACTGTTTTTT. J is TRBJ1-4 and V is TRBV13; 8 bases line up with TRBD1. After removal of 1 base from V and 3 bases from J, the junction contained 7 bases not matched to a gene. In germline, CDR1 is PRHDT, CDR2 FYEKMQ (reference sequence). This CDR3 spans 17 amino acids. Using reference TRBV13 and TRBJ1-4 for the parts outside the CDR3, the full variable domain is AAGVIQSPRHLIKEKRETATLKCYPIPRHDTVYWYQQGPGQDPQFLISFYEKMQSDKGSIPDRFSAQQFSDYHSELNMSSLELGDSALYFCASSLASPTGANEKLFFGSGTQLSVL.

This clonotype was detected only a few times. A junction end diverges from the germline sequence, so it may reflect a read error. The rearrangement joins TRBV27 to TRBJ2-1, with 9 bases fitting TRBD1. The CDR3 extends over 13 amino acids. Germline lookup yields CDR1 MNHEY and CDR2 SMNVEV (reference sequence). The CDR3 loop reads CASSGGTGPSWYF. Here the CDR3 DNA reads TGTGCCAGCAGTGGGGGGACAGGGCCTTCGTGGTACTTC.

This sequence joins TRBV24-1 and TRBJ1-1; unclear D gene. V gave up 10 bases and J gave up 8 bases, with 10 bases separating them. This CDR3 comprises 10 residues. In germline, CDR1 is KGHDR, CDR2 SFDVKD. In DNA form, the CDR3 reads TGTGCCACTTTTGGTAGGGAAGCTTTCTTT. Translated, it gives CATFGREAFF.

To note about this clonotype: Because the CDR3 is missing its conserved closing phenylalanine or tryptophan, this is likely a read error. The chain couples TRBV20-1 to TRBJ2-5, with 9 bases fitting TRBD2. With the DNA end fitting TRBJ2-1 better, the J assignment may be wrong. The CDR3 sequence is 15 residues long. Germline CDR1 DFQATT, CDR2 SNEGSKA (reference sequence). The CDR3 DNA reads TGCAGTGGAGCCCATAGCGGGAGATCCCCGAATGAGCAGTTCCTC. It is translated as CSGAHSGRSPNEQFL.

The sample holds a few counts of this clonotype. The rearrangement links TRBV29-1 to TRBJ1-1; D not resolved. The V gene lost 7 bases and the J gene lost 3 bases, with 9 bases spanning the gap. The CDR3 contains 11 residues. Germline CDR1 is SQVTM and CDR2 is ANQGSEA. CDR3 amino acids: CSGGMDTEAFF. CDR3 coding DNA: TGCAGCGGGGGTATGGACACTGAAGCTTTCTTT.

This sequence joins TRBV24-1 and TRBJ2-5; 8 bases match TRBD2. J lost 5 bases, V lost 4 bases, and 11 bases had no gene match. This CDR3 spans 16 amino acids. CDR1 is KGHDR, CDR2 SFDVKD, per germline. The CDR3 nucleotides read TGTGCCACCAGTGACTCAGGAGCGGGGGTTCGGGAGACCCAGTACTTC. Amino acids: CATSDSGAGVRETQYF.

The chain employs TRBV29-1 and TRBJ1-2; D remains ambiguous. Germline CDR1 and CDR2: SQVTM and ANQGSEA. Trimming pared 4 bases from V and 6 bases from J, leaving 15 bases between. There are 13 residues in the CDR3. The CDR3 loop is CSVAPPDVHGYTF. CDR3 nucleotides: TGCAGCGTTGCCCCCCCGGACGTCCATGGCTACACCTTC.

There are a few counts of this clonotype. The rearrangement links TRBV29-1 to TRBJ1-5; possible D gene TRBD1, 6 bases. The germline V and J ends were trimmed by 0 bases and 2 bases, with 8 bases remaining between them. The CDR3 totals 14 residues. Germline loops: CDR1 SQVTM, CDR2 ANQGSEA. CDR3 protein: CSVEEGGGNQPQHF. The CDR3 nucleotides are TGCAGCGTTGAAGAGGGGGGCGGCAATCAGCCCCAGCATTTT.

This clonotype was counted at least ten times. This chain uses TRBV29-1 with TRBJ1-5; 10 bases line up with TRBD1. The CDR3 is 13 residues long. The V gene end was trimmed by 4 bases and the J gene end by 4 bases; junction bases not matched to a gene: 1. Looked up from germline, CDR1 is SQVTM and CDR2 is ANQGSEA. The CDR3, as DNA: TGCAGCGTTGGGGACAGGGGAAATCAGCCCCAGCATTTT. Protein sequence: CSVGDRGNQPQHF.

This clonotype has just a few counts. CDR3: CASSLRASYNEQFF. CDR3 in DNA: TGTGCCAGCAGTTTACGGGCCTCCTACAATGAGCAGTTCTTC. The rearrangement links TRBV28 to TRBJ2-1; no reliable D call. Germline V gives CDR1 MDHEN, CDR2 SYDVKM. The CDR3 contains 14 residues. V was cut by 2 bases and J by 0 bases, with 5 bases left in between. The complete variable domain, with remaining parts taken from reference TRBV28 and TRBJ2-1, reads DVKVTQSSRYLVKRTGEKVFLECVQDMDHENMFWYRQDPGLGLRLIYFSYDVKMKEKGDIPEGYSVSREKKERFSLILESASTNQTSMYLCASSLRASYNEQFFGPGTRLTVL.

This clonotype was observed a few times. The chain recombines TRBV5-5 with TRBJ2-3; 10 bases map to TRBD2. Unmatched junction bases numbered 5, after V lost 0 bases and J lost 4 bases. The CDR3 spans 16 residues. Germline assignment: CDR1 SGHKS and CDR2 YYEKEE (reference sequence). The CDR3 is CASSLEGLAGADTQYF. DNA for the CDR3: TGTGCCAGCAGCTTGGAGGGTCTAGCGGGGGCAGATACGCAGTATTTT.

This clonotype appeared a few times. The chain carries TRBV2 and TRBJ2-5, with D uncertain. With 3 bases removed from V and 5 bases from J, the gap between germline ends came to 16 bases. CDR1 and CDR2 (germline): SNHLY, FYNNEI. The CDR3 totals 15 residues. CDR3 sequence reads: CASSEWSIKMETQYF. For the CDR3, the DNA is TGTGCCAGCAGTGAGTGGTCTATAAAAATGGAGACCCAGTACTTC.

The genes are TRBV5-1 and TRBJ1-5; no reliable D call. CDR1 and CDR2 (germline): SGHRS, YFSETQ. V lost 0 bases to trimming and J lost 0 bases, with 7 bases between them. The CDR3 covers 15 residues. CDR3 amino acids: CASSLAGSSNQPQHF. CDR3 DNA sequence: TGCGCCAGCAGCTTGGCCGGGAGTAGCAATCAGCCCCAGCATTTT.

This sequence joins TRBV6-2 or TRBV6-3 and TRBJ2-5, with 9 bases matching TRBD2. This CDR3 comprises 16 residues. The ends lost 5 bases at V and 3 bases at J; junction bases unmatched: 10. The germline CDR1 and CDR2 sequences are MNHEY and SVGEGT. The CDR3 sequence: CASSIPSGRKEETQYF. The CDR3 nucleotides are TGTGCCAGCAGTATCCCGAGCGGGAGGAAGGAAGAGACCCAGTACTTC.